The 20 T cell receptor beta chains listed next were all sequenced from one sample in a study of blood T cell repertoires in COVID-19. Profiling relied on immunoSEQ multiplex PCR, and the TCRdb table lists in-frame clones only, not all of them. The sample holds under 70,000 clones; approximately 79% are singletons and the top ten take about a fifth. Sequenced input: peripheral blood. These receptors were collected from a woman aged 80 or over with active or convalescent COVID-19.

The gene calls are TRBV21-1 and TRBJ1-2; no check of the table's D call, TRBD1, against the DNA was made. TRBV21-1 is tagged as a pseudogene. CDR3 length equals 16 residues. CDR3 bases: TGTGCCAGCAGCACTCAAAGGACAGAATTGAACTATGGCTACACCTTC. It encodes CASSTQRTELNYGYTF.

The V call is TRBV6-5, the J call TRBJ2-5; unclear D gene. Germline values: CDR1 MNHEY, CDR2 SVGAGI. The V end was cut by 6 bases, the J end by 9 bases, with 23 bases between. There are 15 residues in the CDR3. The CDR3 protein is CASSQPWLQPEAQYF. The CDR3 coding sequence is TGTGCCAGCAGCCAACCGTGGCTCCAACCCGAGGCCCAGTACTTC.

The chain employs TRBV6-1 and TRBJ2-3; TRBD2 matches 9 bases. Germline V lookup: CDR1 MNHNS, CDR2 SASEGT. The CDR3 length is 15 residues. J lost 4 bases, V lost 3 bases, and 5 bases had no gene match. CDR3 protein: CASSEIAGDPDTQYF. CDR3 coding DNA: TGTGCCAGCAGTGAGATAGCGGGGGACCCAGATACGCAGTATTTT.

The chain couples TRBV11-2 to TRBJ2-2; D possibly corresponds to TRBD1 (6 bases). Trimming cost V 1 base and J 6 bases, with 15 bases left between them. Germline CDR1 is SGHAT and CDR2 is FQNNGV. The CDR3 has 16 residues. The CDR3 reads CASSLVGGPLPGELFF. Here the CDR3 DNA reads TGTGCCAGCAGCTTAGTAGGGGGACCCCTCCCCGGGGAGCTGTTTTTT. Combining the CDR3 with reference TRBV11-2 and TRBJ2-2 gives the whole variable domain EAGVAQSPRYKIIEKRQSVAFWCNPISGHATLYWYQQILGQGPKLLIQFQNNGVVDDSQLPKDRFSAERLKGVDSTLKIQPAKLEDSAVYLCASSLVGGPLPGELFFGEGSRLTVL.

This clone has only a few counts. The V gene is TRBV6-2 or TRBV6-3, the J gene TRBJ2-2, with TRBD2 matching over 9 bases. Trimming took 2 bases from V and 13 from J; bases not matched to a gene: 14. The CDR3 consists of 16 residues. CDR1 and CDR2 (germline): MNHEY, SVGEGT. The chain's CDR3 is CASSYAAPGTAGGLFF. The CDR3 bases are TGTGCCAGCAGTTACGCGGCACCCGGGACAGCGGGAGGGCTGTTTTTT.

The rearrangement links TRBV16 to TRBJ2-2; a possible D gene is TRBD1 (5 bases). CDR3 length equals 13 residues. The V and J ends lost 3 bases and 8 bases respectively, with 10 bases between them. Per germline, CDR1 KGHSY and CDR2 FQNENV. The CDR3 spells CASSQQGSGELFF. CDR3 DNA sequence: TGTGCCAGCAGCCAGCAGGGTTCGGGGGAGCTGTTTTTT.

The CDR3 is CASRDRGRNTEAFF. DNA for the CDR3: TGCGCCAGCAGGGACAGGGGGCGGAACACTGAAGCTTTCTTT. This chain connects TRBV10-2 to TRBJ1-1; TRBD1 matches 11 bases. V gave up 6 bases and J gave up 1 base; unmatched junction bases: 1. The CDR3 is made up of 14 amino acids. Germline CDR1 reads WSHSY; CDR2 reads SAAADI.

The chain links TRBV6-4 to TRBJ2-3; D possibly corresponds to TRBD2 (5 bases). V was trimmed by 0 bases and J by 11 bases, leaving 12 bases between them. CDR3 length equals 13 residues. Germline V gene lookup returns CDR1 MRHNA and CDR2 SNTAGT. In nucleotides, the CDR3 is TGTGCCAGCAGTGACTCCCGCGCAGGAGGGCAGTATTTT. Its translation is CASSDSRAGGQYF.

V is TRBV3-1 (or the pseudogene TRBV3-2) and J is TRBJ2-2; D remains ambiguous. Trimming took off 1 base at V and 7 bases at J, with 7 bases between the two ends. Germline V gives CDR1 LGHDT, CDR2 YNNKEL (reference sequence). The CDR3 sequence is 13 residues long. The CDR3 coding sequence is TGTGCCAGCAGCCAAGCCTCGTACGGGGAGCTGTTTTTT. Protein: CASSQASYGELFF.

V usage is TRBV3-1 (or the pseudogene TRBV3-2) and J usage is TRBJ2-7; TRBD2 agrees at 11 bases. Per germline, CDR1 LGHDT and CDR2 YNNKEL (reference sequence). The CDR3 extends over 14 amino acids. V dropped 6 bases and J dropped 6; count of bases not matched to a gene: 7. The DNA for the CDR3 is TGTGCCAGCAGTCAACTAGCGGGGGTATCCGAGCAGTACTTC. Residues: CASSQLAGVSEQYF.

The rearrangement joins TRBV5-6 to TRBJ2-1; TRBD2 matches at 12 bases. Germline values: CDR1 SGHDT, CDR2 YYEEEE. V lost 4 bases and J lost 8; bases outside the gene matches: 10. This CDR3 comprises 16 residues. For the CDR3, the DNA is TGTGCCAGCAGCCCCCCTAGCGGGGGGGCTTCCTATGAGCAGTTCTTC. Translated, it gives CASSPPSGGASYEQFF. The full variable domain, its missing parts supplied by reference TRBV5-6 and TRBJ2-1, is DAGVTQSPTHLIKTRGQQVTLRCSPKSGHDTVSWYQQALGQGPQFIFQYYEEEERQRGNFPDRFSGHQFPNYSSELNVNALLLGDSALYLCASSPPSGGASYEQFFGPGTRLTVL.

Only a few counts were recorded for this clone. The CDR3 bases are TGTGCCAGCAGCTTAGGCCGGGACGAGCAGTACTTC. Its translation is CASSLGRDEQYF. The chain links TRBV11-3 to TRBJ2-7; D is ambiguous. The V gene lost 1 base and the J gene lost 5 bases, with 6 bases spanning the gap. Germline-derived CDR1 and CDR2 are SGHNT and YENEEA. The CDR3 contains 12 residues.

This chain connects TRBV6-5 to TRBJ1-4; the D gene is possibly TRBD1 (6 bases). Germline-derived CDR1 and CDR2 are MNHEY and SVGAGI. CDR3 size: 15 residues. V was pared by 2 bases and J by 4 bases, with 11 bases between. CDR3 protein: CASSYGLQGNEKLFF. The CDR3 DNA reads TGTGCCAGCAGTTACGGCCTACAGGGTAATGAAAAACTGTTTTTT.

V usage is TRBV4-1 and J usage is TRBJ1-1; D is undetermined. The germline V and J ends were trimmed by 3 bases and 2 bases, with 19 bases remaining between them. The CDR3 spans 17 residues. Germline values: CDR1 MGHRA, CDR2 YSYEKL. The DNA for the CDR3 is TGCGCCAGCAGCCAGCAAGACGGGCGAAGCGGAAACACTGAAGCTTTCTTT. It yields the protein CASSQQDGRSGNTEAFF.

V gene TRBV15 combines with J gene TRBJ2-4, with D possibly being TRBD2 (6 bases). The CDR3 runs to 16 residues. V shed 1 base and J shed 0 bases, with 10 bases lying between them. Germline V gene sequence: CDR1 LNHNV, CDR2 YYDKDF (reference sequence). The CDR3 region has the DNA TGTGCCACCAGCAGAGGGGTGGAGGGAGCCAAAAACATTCAGTACTTC. It specifies CATSRGVEGAKNIQYF.

The V gene is TRBV27, the J gene TRBJ2-7; TRBD1 aligns across 7 bases. CDR1 MNHEY and CDR2 SMNVEV come from the germline V gene (reference sequence). The junction had 8 bases not matched to a gene; V was cut back by 6 bases and J by 0 bases. The length of the CDR3 is 15 residues. The CDR3 loop reads CASRLQGPNSYEQYF. CDR3 sequence (DNA): TGTGCCAGCAGATTACAGGGGCCCAACTCCTACGAGCAGTACTTC.

This chain links TRBV3-1 (or the pseudogene TRBV3-2) with TRBJ1-1; 12 positions agree with TRBD1. The J segment lost 6 bases and the V segment lost 1 base, leaving 27 bases of the junction unmatched. The CDR3 consists of 23 residues. Germline V lookup: CDR1 LGHDT, CDR2 YNNKEL (reference sequence). The CDR3: CASSQAPAGTGGYGGEGNAEAFF. The DNA of the CDR3 is TGTGCCAGCAGCCAAGCTCCCGCCGGGACAGGGGGCTACGGAGGTGAGGGCAATGCTGAAGCTTTCTTT.

V gene TRBV19 combines with J gene TRBJ1-5; 11 nucleotides align to TRBD1. In germline, CDR1 is LNHDA, CDR2 SQIVND (reference sequence). The length of the CDR3 is 16 residues. CDR3 nucleotides: TGTGCATCAGGTGGACAGGGGGCGGGTAGCAATCAGCCCCAGCATTTT. Encoded protein: CASGGQGAGSNQPQHF.

This clone was counted a few times. The J gene is TRBJ2-7, the V gene TRBV18; 8 nucleotides align to TRBD1. The germline CDR1 and CDR2 sequences are KGHSH and LQKENI. V was clipped by 2 bases and J by 4 bases; unmatched bases: 13. The CDR3 sequence is 17 residues long. The CDR3 region is CASSPSVQGATVYEQYF. The DNA for the CDR3 is TGTGCCAGCTCACCATCAGTGCAGGGGGCTACCGTGTACGAGCAGTACTTC.

The genes are TRBV19 and TRBJ1-1, with D perhaps TRBD1 (5 bases). Germline V gene lookup returns CDR1 LNHDA and CDR2 SQIVND (reference sequence). The V end was cut by 6 bases, the J end by 7 bases, with 15 bases between. The length of the CDR3 is 13 residues. CDR3 in amino acids: CASRPTDRDEAFF. For the CDR3, the DNA is TGTGCCAGTAGGCCGACCGACAGAGATGAAGCTTTCTTT. Together with reference TRBV19 and TRBJ1-1, the CDR3 gives the full variable domain: DGGITQSPKYLFRKEGQNVTLSCEQNLNHDAMYWYRQDPGQGLRLIYYSQIVNDFQKGDIAEGYSVSREKKESFPLTVTSAQKNPTAFYLCASRPTDRDEAFFGQGTRLTVV.